The sequence of this T cell receptor beta chain was determined in a study of identical twins (TCRdb year 2016). For the study in its entirety: TCR alpha and beta repertoires from monozygotic twins, unrelated adults of various ages and cord blood were deep-sequenced to test whether fetal clonotypes persist. To rule out contamination, the twin experiments were replicated at different times with different library preparation protocols.

General study outcomes and caveats: Excess twin sharing in beta out-of-frame sequences was weaker because fewer shared sequences lowered the signal-to-noise ratio. Because the same donors could not be followed over many years, the conclusions depended on cross-sectional statistical analysis. Fewer insertions were carried by abundant cord blood beta clonotypes, a similar but weaker trend appeared in young adult naive repertoires, and no such trend appeared in memory repertoires. In monozygotic twins, recombination models systematically underestimated out-of-frame TCR alpha sharing, but the models matched the sharing seen between unrelated individuals. Zero-insertion analyses could be partly confounded by invariant T cells such as MAIT and iNKT, though diverse VJ usage argued against such confounding for most clonotypes. Compared with coincidental sharing between unrelated individuals, an excess of low generation-probability sequences was observed among out-of-frame TCR alpha sequences shared between twins.

CDR1 and CDR2 were assigned from the germline V gene as SQVTM and ANQGSEA. The CDR3, from cysteine to phenylalanine, totals 13 residues. Of the read, only the CDR3 DNA is kept; its 39 bases are in frame from base 1. The germline ends are 12 bases apart after V is trimmed by 7 bases and J by 0 bases. The library was made by 5' RACE. These reads were obtained on an Illumina HiSeq 2000. Template switching added a universal primer binding site, and the final cDNA carried a unique molecular identifier that allowed TCR cDNA molecules to be counted accurately. Specific primers in the conserved constant-segment region were used to synthesize first-strand cDNA for the TCR alpha and beta chains. To control for contamination, each cDNA library was double barcoded with a SMART-Mk sample barcode plus Illumina barcodes. TruSeq adapter sequences, together with Illumina sample barcodes, were added in two successive PCR steps. The TCR alpha and beta cDNA libraries were sequenced on the Illumina HiSeq platform using custom primers. The source study handled its data this way. MiGEC processed the raw reads to extract unique molecular identifiers, while MiXCR was used to determine the CDR3 positions. For each individual, recombination models were inferred using an EM algorithm with the repgenHMM and IGoR tools. Shared clonotype analysis was performed with the tcR package in R, normalizing sharing by the product of cloneset sizes. Out-of-frame nonproductive sequences were analyzed to study raw recombination free of thymic and clonal selection effects. TCRdb passed the public sequencing reads through fastp at Q25 and MiXCR, retaining productive beta sequences. Each entry merges the rows of one CDR3 protein and shows their most common DNA and genes. The V and J calls here are based on TCRdb, not the publication. This sample lists some 590,000 distinct CDR3 sequences; approximately 9.6% were detected once. The top ten clonotypes cover around 3.1% of the sample.

Ten or more counts support this clonotype. Its antigen is still unknown. Per-base quality was not reported, and no clone a single base away is much larger than it. Every donor was a healthy Caucasian. Three pairs of female monozygotic twins, all aged roughly 18 to 29 years, were included in the twin cohort. Peripheral blood mononuclear cells were the source from which RNA for the TCR libraries was isolated. These data also featured in a second study, about yellow fever vaccine responses in identical twins. Per the second study: According to the authors, the vaccine-induced T cell response in identical twins seemed to be partly convergent and partly specific to each individual. Focusing on identical twins, the study followed the T cell clones that responded to the vaccine, and did so with precision.

The sequence was collected from a woman aged 18-30 years in good health. Sequencing was performed on PBMCs. The chain couples TRBV29-1 to TRBJ1-2; no D gene call is confident. The CDR3 sequence is CSAKTGSNYGYTF. The sequence in DNA is TGCAGCGCCAAAACGGGGTCTAACTATGGCTACACCTTC.